The 14 T cell receptor beta chains listed next were all sequenced from one sample in a study of shared clonotypes between healthy human individuals. Only in-frame clones appear in the TCRdb table, and some are missing; sequencing was by immunoSEQ multiplex PCR. In the table there are about 2 million clones, roughly 94% of which are singletons. Naive CD8 cells comprised CD45RO-negative, CCR7-positively selected cells, excluding terminally differentiated effector memory CD45RA+ cells. The material sequenced was naive CD8+ T cells sorted from blood. These TCRs come from a man younger than 35 in good health.

The rearrangement uses TRBV5-1 and TRBJ2-5; D assignment may be TRBD1 or TRBD2 (5 bases each). CDR3 length: 17 amino acids. Per the germline V gene, CDR1 is SGHRS and CDR2 is YFSETQ. V lost 4 bases, J lost 6 bases, and 25 bases lay in between. The CDR3 nucleotides are TGCGCCAGCAGCACTCGCGGTGGGGCGGGCATTCGGCAGACCCAGTACTTC. It codes for CASSTRGGAGIRQTQYF.

The rearrangement joins TRBV7-9 to TRBJ2-7; D gene unclear. Between the trimmed V and J ends, which lost 8 bases and 4 bases, there was a span of 12 bases. Germline loops: CDR1 SEHNR, CDR2 FQNEAQ (reference sequence). The length of the CDR3 is 12 residues. CDR3: CASGIAGYEQYF. For the CDR3, the DNA is TGTGCCAGCGGGATAGCTGGGTACGAGCAGTACTTC.

The rearrangement joins TRBV4-1 to TRBJ1-1; D gene unclear. The CDR3 length is 13 residues. V lost 1 base and J lost 4, with 7 bases in between. Per germline, CDR1 MGHRA and CDR2 YSYEKL. As DNA, the CDR3 is TGCGCCAGCAGCCAAGTGGAAGTCACTGAAGCTTTCTTT. Its translation is CASSQVEVTEAFF.

This rearrangement joins TRBV7-9 to TRBJ2-1; D not certain. The CDR3 contains 13 residues. The V gene lost 5 bases and the J gene lost 9 bases, with 14 bases spanning the gap. Germline CDR1 is SEHNR and CDR2 is FQNEAQ (reference sequence). The CDR3 spells CASSRALTGEQFF. CDR3 coding DNA: TGTGCCAGCAGCCGAGCCCTAACCGGTGAGCAGTTCTTC.

This sequence joins TRBV10-3 and TRBJ2-1; possibly TRBD1 or TRBD2 for D (6 bases each). In germline, CDR1 is ENHRY, CDR2 SYGVKD. This CDR3 is 15 amino acids long. Trimming pared 3 bases from V and 1 base from J, leaving 10 bases between. CDR3 nucleotide sequence: TGTGCCATCAGTGAAAGGGGGGCTTCCTACAATGAGCAGTTCTTC. Amino acid sequence: CAISERGASYNEQFF.

To note about this clone: Other DNA sequences within the sample encode an identical CDR3. The chain is built from TRBV6-5 and TRBJ2-7, with D perhaps TRBD2 (6 bases). The CDR3 loop spans 12 amino acids. Germline CDR1 is MNHEY and CDR2 is SVGAGI. V gave up 3 bases and J gave up 6 bases, with 9 bases separating them. The CDR3 spells CASSYLGGEQYF. DNA for the CDR3: TGTGCCAGCAGTTATTTGGGGGGCGAGCAGTACTTC.

V usage is TRBV30 and J usage is TRBJ1-1; 7 bases line up with TRBD1. V lost 2 bases to trimming and J lost 7 bases; unmatched junction nucleotides: 7. The length of the CDR3 is 13 residues. From germline, CDR1 is GTSNPN and CDR2 SVGIG (reference sequence). The CDR3 region has the DNA TGTGCCTGGAGTCTAATGACAGGGATTGAAGCTTTCTTT. It is translated as CAWSLMTGIEAFF.

This clone was observed a single time. The chain joins TRBV6-6 to TRBJ1-6, with unresolved D. V dropped 4 bases and J dropped 12 bases, with 7 bases sitting between them. The CDR3 loop spans 11 amino acids. The V gene's germline CDR1 is MNHNY and CDR2 SVGAGI (reference sequence). Here the CDR3 reads CASSSGIPLHF. The CDR3 DNA is TGTGCCAGCAGTTCTGGTATACCCCTCCACTTT.

J is TRBJ2-5 and V is TRBV30, with a possible D match to TRBD2 (6 bases). The CDR3 spans 13 residues. Per the germline V gene, CDR1 is GTSNPN and CDR2 is SVGIG (reference sequence). V lost 1 base to trimming and J lost 1 base, with 7 bases between them. Here the CDR3 reads CAWSATSQETQYF. The CDR3 DNA reads TGTGCCTGGAGTGCGACTAGCCAAGAGACCCAGTACTTC.

The table lists this clone with a count of one. The V gene is TRBV25-1, the J gene TRBJ1-1; D is unresolved. The CDR3 contains 14 residues. Deletions cut 3 bases from V and 6 bases from J, with 14 bases between. Germline CDR1 MGHDK, CDR2 SYGVNS. CDR3 nucleotides: TGTGCCAGCAGTGATTCGGGCTCTTCGGCTGAAGCTTTCTTT. It translates to CASSDSGSSAEAFF.

With respect to this clone: The sample has other DNA sequences that encode this CDR3 too. The V and J genes are TRBV9 and TRBJ2-7; 8 bases fit TRBD1. Germline V lookup: CDR1 SGDLS, CDR2 YYNGEE. This CDR3 is 14 amino acids long. V lost 4 bases to trimming and J lost 3 bases; unmatched junction nucleotides: 6. The DNA of the CDR3 is TGTGCCAGCAGCCCGACGGGGACAGGCTACGAGCAGTACTTC. Translating it yields CASSPTGTGYEQYF.

The rearrangement joins TRBV28 to TRBJ2-7; 7 bases line up with TRBD1. CDR1 and CDR2 (germline): MDHEN, SYDVKM. The CDR3 totals 15 residues. V shed 4 bases, J shed 4 bases, and the junction held 10 bases outside the gene matches. CDR3 amino acids: CASSSASDRTYEQYF. CDR3 bases: TGTGCCAGCAGTTCCGCTTCGGACAGGACTTACGAGCAGTACTTC.

The V call is TRBV7-2, the J call TRBJ2-7, with a weak D call TRBD1 (6 bases). The germline gives CDR1 SGHTA, CDR2 FQGNSA. V was clipped by 5 bases and J by 0 bases, with 14 bases between them. CDR3 length: 15 residues. CDR3 in DNA: TGTGCCAGCAGCCCGTACCTAGGGGGCTCCTACGAGCAGTACTTC. It codes for CASSPYLGGSYEQYF. The full variable domain, rest sourced from reference TRBV7-2 and TRBJ2-7, is GAGVSQSPSNKVTEKGKDVELRCDPISGHTALYWYRQSLGQGLEFLIYFQGNSAPDKSGLPSDRFSAERTGGSVSTLTIQRTQQEDSAVYLCASSPYLGGSYEQYFGPGTRLTVT.

The chain links TRBV10-3 to TRBJ2-2, with a weak D call TRBD1 (6 bases). This CDR3 region has 16 residues. CDR1 is ENHRY, CDR2 SYGVKD, per germline. Trimming pared 3 bases from V and 2 bases from J, leaving 13 bases between. The DNA of the CDR3 is TGTGCCATCAGTGACCTCGGTGGGGGCAACACCGGGGAGCTGTTTTTT. It yields the protein CAISDLGGGNTGELFF.